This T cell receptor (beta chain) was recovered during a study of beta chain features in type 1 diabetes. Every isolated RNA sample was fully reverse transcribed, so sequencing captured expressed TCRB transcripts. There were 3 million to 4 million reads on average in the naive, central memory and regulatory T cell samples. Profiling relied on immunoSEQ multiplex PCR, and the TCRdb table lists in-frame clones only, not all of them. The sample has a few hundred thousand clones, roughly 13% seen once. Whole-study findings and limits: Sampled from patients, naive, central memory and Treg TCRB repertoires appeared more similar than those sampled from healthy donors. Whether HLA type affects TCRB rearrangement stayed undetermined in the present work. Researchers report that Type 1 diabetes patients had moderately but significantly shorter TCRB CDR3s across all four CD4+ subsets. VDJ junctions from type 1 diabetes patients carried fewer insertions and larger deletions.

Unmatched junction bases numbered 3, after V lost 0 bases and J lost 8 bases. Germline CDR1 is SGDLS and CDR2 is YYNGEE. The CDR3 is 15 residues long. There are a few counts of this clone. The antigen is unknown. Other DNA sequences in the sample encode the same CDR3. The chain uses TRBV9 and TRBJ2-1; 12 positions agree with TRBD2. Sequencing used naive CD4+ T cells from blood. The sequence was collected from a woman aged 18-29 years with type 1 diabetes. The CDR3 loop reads CASSVGLAGVDEQFF. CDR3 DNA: TGTGCCAGCAGCGTAGGACTAGCGGGAGTTGATGAGCAGTTCTTC.